The sequence of this T cell receptor beta chain was determined in a study of blood T cell repertoires in COVID-19. Turning to the study itself: The samples span acute and convalescent COVID-19 from the United States, Italy and Spain. T cells, B-cell-depleted T cells, or PBMCs supplied cDNA or gDNA.

Under the authors' procedure: Amplification from reference gene primers served as the basis for estimated nucleated cell counts. TCRdb keeps only in-frame clones here, not all; method: immunoSEQ multiplex PCR. V and J calls and clone size follow that table, whereas D and trimming were derived from the DNA. Found here are about 250,000 clones, just under 85% of them singletons; the top ten hold 8.9%. Trimming removed 2 bases from V and 9 bases from J, with 11 bases in between. This CDR3 has 13 amino acids. The V gene's germline CDR1 is KGHSH and CDR2 LQKENI. The sequencing sample was made of peripheral blood. The rearrangement links TRBV18 to TRBJ2-1, with no clear D. This clonotype originated in a man at least 80 years old with acute or convalescent COVID-19. The CDR3 sequence: CASSPWQRGEQFF. The CDR3 DNA reads as TGTGCCAGCTCACCATGGCAACGCGGTGAGCAGTTCTTC.